The 18 T cell receptor beta chains given below trace back to one sample, sequenced in a study of long-term antiretroviral therapy in people with HIV. This was the immunoSEQ v3.0 assay at survey level. The table came from immunoSEQ multiplex PCR; TCRdb's copy has only in-frame clones and leaves some out. The sample consists of fewer than 40,000 clones, 79% of them appearing once. The material sequenced was unsorted PBMCs, taken 1.9 years after starting antiretroviral therapy. The receptors originated from a man in his late teens or twenties with HIV.

The chain is built from TRBV5-4 and TRBJ2-2; 8 bases match TRBD1. From germline, CDR1 is SGHNT and CDR2 YYREEE (reference sequence). The CDR3 spans 16 residues. Trimming cost V 3 bases and J 0 bases; bases outside gene matches: 4. The CDR3 coding sequence is TGTGCCAGCAGCTCGAAACAGGGGGCGAACACCGGGGAGCTGTTTTTT. It yields the protein CASSSKQGANTGELFF.

The CDR3 DNA is TGTGCCAGCAGCCCCAGGGTCGGGGGTCCTAACTATGGCTACACCTTC. As protein: CASSPRVGGPNYGYTF. The V call is TRBV7-9, the J call TRBJ1-2; D might be TRBD1 (5 bases). CDR3 length equals 16 residues. Between the trimmed V and J ends, which lost 5 bases and 0 bases, there was a span of 16 bases. Looked up from germline, CDR1 is SEHNR and CDR2 is FQNEAQ (reference sequence).

The chain couples TRBV5-1 to TRBJ1-4; a possible D gene is TRBD1 (5 bases). This CDR3 comprises 15 residues. Trimming stripped 0 bases from V and 5 bases from J, with 11 bases between. Germline-derived CDR1 and CDR2 are SGHRS and YFSETQ. The CDR3 protein is CASSLETEMNEKLFF. The CDR3, as DNA: TGCGCCAGCAGCTTGGAGACAGAGATGAATGAAAAACTGTTTTTT. Combining the CDR3 with reference TRBV5-1 and TRBJ1-4 gives the whole variable domain KAGVTQTPRYLIKTRGQQVTLSCSPISGHRSVSWYQQTPGQGLQFLFEYFSETQRNKGNFPGRFSGRQFSNSRSEMNVSTLELGDSALYLCASSLETEMNEKLFFGSGTQLSVL.

The chain is built from TRBV5-5 and TRBJ1-2, with unresolved D. The CDR3 loop spans 14 amino acids. The V gene's germline CDR1 is SGHKS and CDR2 YYEKEE (reference sequence). V lost 0 bases to trimming and J lost 4 bases, with 10 bases between them. The CDR3 nucleotides are TGTGCCAGCAGCTTGGGGCTGGGGTCCTATGGCTACACCTTC. It is translated as CASSLGLGSYGYTF.

The chain carries TRBV5-1 and TRBJ1-5; D is unclear. The V end lost 0 bases, the J end lost 0 bases, and 7 bases lay between the germline ends. Looked up from germline, CDR1 is SGHRS and CDR2 is YFSETQ. This CDR3 is built from 15 residues. The CDR3 sequence is CASSLGPSSNQPQHF. CDR3 DNA sequence: TGCGCCAGCAGCTTGGGTCCGTCTAGCAATCAGCCCCAGCATTTT. The full variable domain, rest sourced from reference TRBV5-1 and TRBJ1-5, is KAGVTQTPRYLIKTRGQQVTLSCSPISGHRSVSWYQQTPGQGLQFLFEYFSETQRNKGNFPGRFSGRQFSNSRSEMNVSTLELGDSALYLCASSLGPSSNQPQHFGDGTRLSIL.

The V call is TRBV2, the J call TRBJ2-2; D may be TRBD1 (6 bases). CDR1 and CDR2 (germline): SNHLY, FYNNEI. Trimming cost V 6 bases and J 4 bases, with 15 bases left between them. The CDR3 loop spans 15 amino acids. DNA of the CDR3: TGTGCCAGCAGGGATGATACAGGGCCCACCGGGGAGCTGTTTTTT. Translation gives CASRDDTGPTGELFF.

The chain joins TRBV10-3 to TRBJ2-5; 9 bases map to TRBD1. The CDR3 runs 14 residues. The V segment lost 6 bases and the J segment 6 bases; nucleotides outside the gene matches: 8. From germline, CDR1 is ENHRY and CDR2 SYGVKD. This chain's CDR3 is CAISAGQGEQTQYF. The CDR3 bases are TGTGCCATCAGCGCGGGACAGGGTGAGCAGACCCAGTACTTC.

The genes are TRBV15 and TRBJ2-7, with 10 bases matching TRBD1. Trimming at V came to 1 base and at J to 7 bases, leaving 16 bases not matched to a gene. The CDR3 covers 18 residues. From germline, CDR1 is LNHNV and CDR2 YYDKDF (reference sequence). CDR3 amino acids: CATSRVGPGQGFWEEQYF. DNA for the CDR3: TGTGCCACCAGCAGAGTCGGACCGGGACAGGGGTTTTGGGAAGAGCAGTACTTC.

CDR3 loop: CASSQLTEIATDTQYF. The CDR3 DNA is TGTGCCAGCAGCCAACTGACAGAGATTGCCACAGATACGCAGTATTTT. This chain links TRBV16 with TRBJ2-3; TRBD1 might be the D (5 bases). Germline-derived CDR1 and CDR2 are KGHSY and FQNENV. This CDR3 has 16 residues. Trimming pared 2 bases from V and 2 bases from J, leaving 14 bases between.

The J gene is TRBJ1-2, the V gene TRBV18; possibly TRBD1 for D (5 bases). Germline values: CDR1 KGHSH, CDR2 LQKENI. The germline V and J ends were trimmed by 1 base and 8 bases, with 23 bases remaining between them. CDR3 length: 17 residues. CDR3 region: CASSPQTGHGASRGYTF. The CDR3 nucleotides read TGTGCCAGCTCACCACAGACTGGTCACGGGGCGAGTAGGGGCTACACCTTC.

The gene calls are TRBV7-2 and TRBJ1-1; D unclear. The CDR3 extends over 15 amino acids. V lost 5 bases, J lost 1 base, and 14 bases lay in between. Germline V gene data show CDR1 as SGHTA and CDR2 as FQGNSA. The CDR3 DNA follows: TGTGCCAGCAGCCCAGCCCCGCAAGGGAACACTGAAGCTTTCTTT. Translation gives CASSPAPQGNTEAFF.

The CDR3 DNA follows: TGTGCCAGTGCAGACTCCTCTGGAAACACCATATATTTT. Translating it yields CASADSSGNTIYF. The V call is TRBV19, the J call TRBJ1-3; D not resolved. Trimming removed 8 bases from V and 0 bases from J, with 8 bases in between. The CDR3 spans 13 residues. Germline CDR1 reads LNHDA; CDR2 reads SQIVND (reference sequence).

V is TRBV10-3 and J is TRBJ1-1; perhaps TRBD1 as D (5 bases). V lost 6 bases and J 7 bases, leaving 9 bases between the germline ends. Germline CDR1 ENHRY, CDR2 SYGVKD. The CDR3 has 11 amino acids. In DNA form, the CDR3 reads TGTGCCATCAGACAGGAAGTTGAAGCTTTCTTT. Encoded protein: CAIRQEVEAFF.

The rearrangement joins TRBV2 to TRBJ1-6, with D perhaps TRBD1 (5 bases). This CDR3 region has 15 residues. CDR1 SNHLY and CDR2 FYNNEI come from the germline V gene. V lost 5 bases, J lost 8 bases, and 16 bases lay in between. The CDR3 nucleotides are TGTGCCAGCAGTATGGGGGGACCAGTCGATTCACCCCTCCACTTT. It codes for CASSMGGPVDSPLHF.

The rearrangement links TRBV30 to TRBJ1-3; no clear D. Germline CDR1 is GTSNPN and CDR2 is SVGIG (reference sequence). The CDR3 extends over 13 amino acids. V lost 5 bases to trimming and J lost 1 base, with 9 bases between them. The CDR3 loop is CAWRGFSGNTIYF. In DNA form, the CDR3 reads TGTGCCTGGCGGGGATTTTCTGGAAACACCATATATTTT.

V is TRBV19 and J is TRBJ1-1; D is unresolved. Trimming took 2 bases from V and 0 from J, leaving 7 bases between them. CDR3 length: 14 amino acids. The germline V gene has CDR1 LNHDA and CDR2 SQIVND (reference sequence). The CDR3 reads CASSIQAMNTEAFF. The CDR3 DNA sequence: TGTGCCAGTAGTATACAGGCAATGAACACTGAAGCTTTCTTT.

This clone appeared a single time. The V and J genes are TRBV2 and TRBJ1-5; D unresolved. CDR1 and CDR2 (germline): SNHLY, FYNNEI. CDR3 length: 15 residues. Trimming pared 3 bases from V and 0 bases from J, leaving 9 bases between. CDR3 DNA: TGTGCCAGCAGTGAGAGGGTTGGTAGCAATCAGCCCCAGCATTTT. This gives the protein CASSERVGSNQPQHF.

This chain joins TRBV9 and TRBJ1-2; no firm D call. Germline V CDR1 and CDR2: SGDLS, YYNGEE. The CDR3 extends over 13 amino acids. V lost 0 bases to trimming and J lost 4 bases, with 7 bases between them. The CDR3 loop reads CASSVDPGYGYTF. In nucleotides, the CDR3 is TGTGCCAGCAGCGTAGATCCAGGCTATGGCTACACCTTC.